These T cell receptor beta chains were read from a single sample in a study of brain T cells in children with intractable seizures. The method was immunoSEQ multiplex PCR; TCRdb's version includes in-frame clones alone and lacks a portion of them. The data hold 55,000 to 80,000 clones, with roughly 95% observed a single time. The material sequenced was peripheral blood, taken at surgery. Receptors were obtained from a boy under two years old with focal cortical dysplasia and intractable seizures. The CDR3 runs from the conserved cysteine through the conserved F or W. The order of the fields is D gene, V gene, clone size, J gene, CDR3 protein, CDR3 DNA. A D gene is named only where the DNA matches it firmly. The size field is filled for only some rows; it gives once, few, many or a size class.

TRBD2,TRBV7-2,.,TRBJ2-1,CASSFLAGNSYNEQFF,TGTGCCAGCAGCTTCCTAGCGGGGAACTCCTACAATGAGCAGTTCTTC
.,TRBV19,.,TRBJ2-7,CASSIGPHGAYEQYF,TGTGCCAGTAGTATCGGTCCCCACGGGGCCTACGAGCAGTACTTC
TRBD1,TRBV12-5,.,TRBJ1-2,CASGLVPGTGLDGYTF,TGTGCTAGTGGTTTGGTCCCAGGGACAGGGTTGGATGGCTACACCTTC
TRBD2,TRBV10-3,once,TRBJ2-7,CAISESGGRDEQYF,TGTGCCATCAGTGAGTCGGGTGGGAGGGACGAGCAGTACTTC
.,TRBV9,.,TRBJ2-3,CASSPSGSTDTQYF,TGTGCCAGCAGCCCAAGCGGTAGCACAGATACGCAGTATTTT
.,TRBV28,once,TRBJ1-5,CASRGGRAGEPQHF,TGTGCCAGCAGGGGTGGCAGGGCAGGGGAGCCCCAGCATTTT
.,TRBV5-5,.,TRBJ2-7,CASSLLGEKAFLRQYF,TGTGCCAGCAGCTTGCTGGGGGAAAAGGCATTCCTACGTCAGTACTTC
TRBD1,TRBV19,.,TRBJ2-3,CASSAGTGGFTDTQYF,TGTGCCAGTAGTGCCGGGACAGGGGGTTTCACAGATACGCAGTATTTT
.,TRBV2,.,TRBJ1-5,CASSVWGGNQPQHF,TGTGCCAGCAGTGTTTGGGGCGGGAATCAGCCCCAGCATTTT
TRBD2,TRBV4-1,.,TRBJ2-2,CASSQDPGLGFGGELFF,TGCGCCAGCAGCCAAGACCCGGGACTAGGTTTCGGCGGGGAGCTGTTTTTT
.,TRBV28,.,TRBJ2-2,CASSTFQLFF,TGTGCCAGCAGTACTTTCCAGCTGTTTTTT
TRBD2,TRBV5-4,.,TRBJ2-7,CASSPGLAGGREIYEQYF,TGTGCCAGCAGCCCGGGACTAGCGGGGGGGCGAGAAATCTACGAGCAGTACTTC
TRBD2,TRBV24-1,.,TRBJ2-1,CATSPTSGTRNEQFF,TGTGCCACCAGTCCTACTAGCGGGACGAGGAATGAGCAGTTCTTC
TRBD2,TRBV5-8,.,TRBJ2-1,CASTEVLSTGSGRQHNEQFF,TGTGCCAGCACGGAGGTTTTATCGACCGGTAGCGGGAGGCAACACAATGAGCAGTTCTTC
.,TRBV24-1,once,TRBJ1-4,CATSELNEKLFF,TGTGCCACCAGTGAGCTTAATGAAAAACTGTTTTTT
.,TRBV7-6,.,TRBJ1-6,CASSLSEWSPLHF,TGTGCCAGCAGCTTATCAGAGTGGTCACCCCTCCACTTT
TRBD2,TRBV29-1,.,TRBJ2-1,CSVELAGGKIYNEQFF,TGCAGCGTTGAACTAGCGGGGGGCAAAATTTACAATGAGCAGTTCTTC
.,TRBV7-9,few,TRBJ1-2,CASSKPGAYGYTF,TGTGCCAGCAGCAAGCCAGGGGCCTATGGCTACACCTTC
.,TRBV18,.,TRBJ1-5,CASHGGAGQPQHF,TGTGCCAGCCATGGGGGCGCCGGGCAGCCCCAGCATTTT
.,TRBV3-1/TRBV3-2,few,TRBJ1-1,CASRSTGFLDAEAFF,TGTGCCAGCAGGTCTACAGGGTTTCTAGACGCTGAAGCTTTCTTT
TRBD1,TRBV19,.,TRBJ2-7,CASSKDRDREQYF,TGTGCCAGTAGTAAGGACAGGGATCGAGAGCAGTACTTC
TRBD1,TRBV2,.,TRBJ1-6,CASRVGQAGNSPLHF,TGTGCCAGCAGGGTAGGACAGGCGGGTAATTCACCCCTCCACTTT
TRBD1,TRBV13,.,TRBJ2-1,CASSLQGANEQFF,TGTGCCAGCAGCTTACAGGGGGCCAATGAGCAGTTCTTC
TRBD2,TRBV5-3,.,TRBJ2-3,CARSLRTGGRTTDTQYF,TGTGCCAGAAGCTTGCGAACCGGCGGGAGGACCACAGATACGCAGTATTTT